The rows below give T cell receptor beta chains drawn from one sample of a study of siplizumab effects on memory and regulatory T cells. Only in-frame clones appear in the TCRdb table, and some are missing; sequencing was by immunoSEQ multiplex PCR. The sample lists some 110,000 clones, just over 90% occurring once. The sequencing input was CD4+ T cells sorted from blood. The receptors were sampled from a human donor in good health. Both conserved end residues are part of each CDR3. Each record gives: V gene, J gene, CDR3 length, D gene, clone size, CDR3 DNA, CDR3 protein. D genes are given only for firm matches. Clone size is stated in some rows and not others, as once, few, many or a class when expanded.

V gene: TRBV18; J gene: TRBJ2-1; CDR3 length: 17; D gene: TRBD2; clone size: .; CDR3 DNA: TGTGCCAGCTCACCACCCAGGGCGGGAGTTTCCTACAATGAGCAGTTCTTC; CDR3 protein: CASSPPRAGVSYNEQFF
V gene: TRBV10-1; J gene: TRBJ2-7; CDR3 length: 11; D gene: .; clone size: .; CDR3 DNA: TGCGCCAGCAGTGAGTTGGGCGAGCAGTACTTC; CDR3 protein: CASSELGEQYF
V gene: TRBV5-4; J gene: TRBJ2-3; CDR3 length: 15; D gene: TRBD1; clone size: .; CDR3 DNA: TGTGCCAGCAGTCGGACAGGGGTCCACACAGATACGCAGTATTTT; CDR3 protein: CASSRTGVHTDTQYF
V gene: TRBV27; J gene: TRBJ1-2; CDR3 length: 17; D gene: TRBD1; clone size: .; CDR3 DNA: TGTGCCAGCAGTCGGGGACAGGGGGTTCTACCTAACTATGGCTACACCTTC; CDR3 protein: CASSRGQGVLPNYGYTF
V gene: TRBV25-1; J gene: TRBJ1-1; CDR3 length: 14; D gene: .; clone size: once; CDR3 DNA: TGTGCCAGCAGTAAAAACACCGGGGCTTCGTGGGCTTTCTTT; CDR3 protein: CASSKNTGASWAFF
V gene: TRBV10-1; J gene: TRBJ2-2; CDR3 length: 14; D gene: .; clone size: .; CDR3 DNA: TGCGCCAGCAGTGCCGGGGGCGGCGGCGGGGAGCTGTTTTTT; CDR3 protein: CASSAGGGGGELFF
V gene: TRBV18; J gene: TRBJ2-7; CDR3 length: 12; D gene: .; clone size: .; CDR3 DNA: TGTGCCAGCTCACCAAGGAGAGACGAGCAGTACTTC; CDR3 protein: CASSPRRDEQYF
V gene: TRBV5-1; J gene: TRBJ1-2; CDR3 length: 13; D gene: .; clone size: once; CDR3 DNA: TGCGCCAGCAGCGCCGAGGGTATCTATGGCTACACCTTC; CDR3 protein: CASSAEGIYGYTF
V gene: TRBV5-8; J gene: TRBJ1-6; CDR3 length: 16; D gene: .; clone size: .; CDR3 DNA: TGTGCCAGCAGCTTGGCAACAGGAATAGGCGGTTCACCCCTCCACTTT; CDR3 protein: CASSLATGIGGSPLHF
V gene: TRBV4-1; J gene: TRBJ2-1; CDR3 length: 17; D gene: TRBD1; clone size: .; CDR3 DNA: TGCGCCAGCAGCCAAGATTTACGGGACAGTAGCTACAATGAGCAGTTCTTC; CDR3 protein: CASSQDLRDSSYNEQFF
V gene: TRBV2; J gene: TRBJ2-1; CDR3 length: 12; D gene: TRBD1; clone size: .; CDR3 DNA: TGTGCCAGCAGGAAGCAGGGGGCTTGGGAGTTCTTC; CDR3 protein: CASRKQGAWEFF
V gene: TRBV7-7; J gene: TRBJ2-5; CDR3 length: 13; D gene: .; clone size: .; CDR3 DNA: TGTGCTAGCAGCTCCGACAGACAAGAGACCCAGTACTTC; CDR3 protein: CASSSDRQETQYF
V gene: TRBV5-6; J gene: TRBJ1-2; CDR3 length: 17; D gene: TRBD1; clone size: once; CDR3 DNA: TGTGCCAGCAGCCTGGGTCGTCCGCAGGGGGCGAACTATGGCTACACCTTC; CDR3 protein: CASSLGRPQGANYGYTF
V gene: TRBV10-3; J gene: TRBJ1-4; CDR3 length: 14; D gene: .; clone size: .; CDR3 DNA: TGTGCCATCAGTGAGATTCGGGGGAATGAAAAACTGTTTTTT; CDR3 protein: CAISEIRGNEKLFF
V gene: TRBV18; J gene: TRBJ1-1; CDR3 length: 12; D gene: .; clone size: .; CDR3 DNA: TGTGCCAGCTCACTGAAGAACACTGAAGCTTTCTTT; CDR3 protein: CASSLKNTEAFF
V gene: TRBV6-5; J gene: TRBJ1-5; CDR3 length: 15; D gene: TRBD1; clone size: .; CDR3 DNA: TGTGCCAGCAGGAAAGATGGACAGGGCAATCAGCCCCAGCATTTT; CDR3 protein: CASRKDGQGNQPQHF
V gene: TRBV6-5; J gene: TRBJ2-5; CDR3 length: 15; D gene: .; clone size: .; CDR3 DNA: TGTGCCAGCAGTCTCCTTTCACAGGGAAGAGAGACCCAGTACTTC; CDR3 protein: CASSLLSQGRETQYF
V gene: TRBV27; J gene: TRBJ2-3; CDR3 length: 12; D gene: TRBD1; clone size: .; CDR3 DNA: TGTGCCAGCAGTTATCGACAGGGCACGCAGTATTTT; CDR3 protein: CASSYRQGTQYF
V gene: TRBV5-1; J gene: TRBJ1-1; CDR3 length: 16; D gene: .; clone size: once; CDR3 DNA: TGCGCCAGCAGTAGGAGGAGGGACGCAGGGGACACTGAAGCTTTCTTT; CDR3 protein: CASSRRRDAGDTEAFF
V gene: TRBV7-2; J gene: TRBJ2-5; CDR3 length: 16; D gene: .; clone size: .; CDR3 DNA: TGTGCCAGCAGCACCGAAGTTAATCGGCCCATCAGGACCCAGTACTTC; CDR3 protein: CASSTEVNRPIRTQYF
V gene: TRBV5-1; J gene: TRBJ1-6; CDR3 length: 17; D gene: TRBD1; clone size: once; CDR3 DNA: TGCGCCAGCAGCTTTGACAGGGCCGCGACCTATAATTCACCCCTCCACTTT; CDR3 protein: CASSFDRAATYNSPLHF
V gene: TRBV25-1; J gene: TRBJ1-1; CDR3 length: 12; D gene: .; clone size: .; CDR3 DNA: TGTGCCACCGAGGGACCGACCTCTGAAGCTTTCTTT; CDR3 protein: CATEGPTSEAFF
V gene: TRBV11-2; J gene: TRBJ1-1; CDR3 length: 15; D gene: .; clone size: once; CDR3 DNA: TGTGCCAGCAGCCCCAACAGGAGGGAACACTGGGAAGCTTTCTTT; CDR3 protein: CASSPNRREHWEAFF
V gene: TRBV30; J gene: TRBJ2-5; CDR3 length: 15; D gene: .; clone size: .; CDR3 DNA: TGTGCCTGGAGTCGCCAGCGGGCCTACCAAGAGACCCAGTACTTC; CDR3 protein: CAWSRQRAYQETQYF
V gene: TRBV19; J gene: TRBJ2-5; CDR3 length: 13; D gene: .; clone size: .; CDR3 DNA: TGTGCCAGTAGGGACAGCTTCCAAGAGACCCAGTACTTC; CDR3 protein: CASRDSFQETQYF
V gene: TRBV2; J gene: TRBJ1-1; CDR3 length: 15; D gene: .; clone size: .; CDR3 DNA: TGTGCCAGCAGCCCGAGGGAGGGTTGGAGGACTGAAGCTTTCTTT; CDR3 protein: CASSPREGWRTEAFF
V gene: TRBV5-6; J gene: TRBJ1-1; CDR3 length: 17; D gene: TRBD1; clone size: .; CDR3 DNA: TGTGCCAGCAGCGCCGGGACAGGAGATCTTATGAACACTGAAGCTTTCTTT; CDR3 protein: CASSAGTGDLMNTEAFF
V gene: TRBV6-1; J gene: TRBJ1-5; CDR3 length: 13; D gene: .; clone size: .; CDR3 DNA: TGTGCCAGCAGTGAACACCGCAATCAGCCCCAGCATTTT; CDR3 protein: CASSEHRNQPQHF
V gene: TRBV5-1; J gene: TRBJ2-4; CDR3 length: 14; D gene: .; clone size: .; CDR3 DNA: TGCGCCAGCAGCTTGGAGCTAGCCAAAAACATTCAGTACTTC; CDR3 protein: CASSLELAKNIQYF
V gene: TRBV30; J gene: TRBJ2-1; CDR3 length: 13; D gene: TRBD2; clone size: .; CDR3 DNA: TGTGCCTCCGGGCGGGAGAATGCGAATGAGCAGTTCTTC; CDR3 protein: CASGRENANEQFF
V gene: TRBV5-1; J gene: TRBJ1-1; CDR3 length: 13; D gene: .; clone size: .; CDR3 DNA: TGCGCCAGCAGCCAGACGGGGGCCACTGAAGCTTTCTTT; CDR3 protein: CASSQTGATEAFF
V gene: TRBV7-9; J gene: TRBJ1-1; CDR3 length: 14; D gene: .; clone size: .; CDR3 DNA: TGTGCCAGCAGCTTAGGGGTACAGGAATCAGAAGCTTTCTTT; CDR3 protein: CASSLGVQESEAFF
V gene: TRBV19; J gene: TRBJ1-6; CDR3 length: 14; D gene: .; clone size: .; CDR3 DNA: TGTGCCAGTAGTATTGCAGGGGATAATTCACCCCTCCACTTT; CDR3 protein: CASSIAGDNSPLHF
V gene: TRBV5-1; J gene: TRBJ2-5; CDR3 length: 15; D gene: .; clone size: .; CDR3 DNA: TGCGCCAGCAGCTTGGAGGACACCCAGAGAGAGACCCAGTACTTC; CDR3 protein: CASSLEDTQRETQYF